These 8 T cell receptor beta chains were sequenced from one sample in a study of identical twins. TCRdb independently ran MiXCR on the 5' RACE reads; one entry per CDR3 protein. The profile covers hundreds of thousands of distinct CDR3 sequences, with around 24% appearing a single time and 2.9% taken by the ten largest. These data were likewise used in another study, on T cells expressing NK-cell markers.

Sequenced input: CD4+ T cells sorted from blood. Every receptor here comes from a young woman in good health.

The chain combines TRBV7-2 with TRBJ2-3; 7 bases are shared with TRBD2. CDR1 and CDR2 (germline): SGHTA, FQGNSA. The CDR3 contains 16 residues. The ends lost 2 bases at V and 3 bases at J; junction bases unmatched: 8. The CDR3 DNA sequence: TGTGCCAGCAGCTTATTTTCTAGCGGTCTTACAGATACGCAGTATTTT. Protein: CASSLFSSGLTDTQYF.

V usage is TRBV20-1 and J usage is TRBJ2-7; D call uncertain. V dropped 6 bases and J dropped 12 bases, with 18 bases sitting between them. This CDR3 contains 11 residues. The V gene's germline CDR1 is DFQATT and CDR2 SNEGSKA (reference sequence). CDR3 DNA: TGCAGTGCCACCATGAGAGGTGATGTGTACTTC. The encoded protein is CSATMRGDVYF.

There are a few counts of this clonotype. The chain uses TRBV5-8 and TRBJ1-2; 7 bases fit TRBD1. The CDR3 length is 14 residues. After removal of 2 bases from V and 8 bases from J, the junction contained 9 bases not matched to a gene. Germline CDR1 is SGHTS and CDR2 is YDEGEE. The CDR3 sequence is CASSLGGALEGYTF. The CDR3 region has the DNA TGTGCCAGCAGCTTAGGGGGCGCATTGGAAGGCTACACCTTC.

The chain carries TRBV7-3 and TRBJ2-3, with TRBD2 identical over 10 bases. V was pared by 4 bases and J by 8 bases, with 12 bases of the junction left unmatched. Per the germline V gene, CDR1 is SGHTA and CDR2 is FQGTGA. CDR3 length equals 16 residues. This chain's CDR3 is CASSSSAAGGLGTQYF. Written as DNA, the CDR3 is TGTGCCAGCAGCTCCTCGGCAGCGGGGGGGCTGGGTACGCAGTATTTT.

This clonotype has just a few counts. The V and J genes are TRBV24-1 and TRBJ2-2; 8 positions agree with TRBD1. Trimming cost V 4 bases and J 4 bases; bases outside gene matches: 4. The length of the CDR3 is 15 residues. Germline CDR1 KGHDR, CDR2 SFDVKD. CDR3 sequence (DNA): TGTGCCACCAGTGAAGGACAGGGAGGCACCGGGGAGCTGTTTTTT. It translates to CATSEGQGGTGELFF.

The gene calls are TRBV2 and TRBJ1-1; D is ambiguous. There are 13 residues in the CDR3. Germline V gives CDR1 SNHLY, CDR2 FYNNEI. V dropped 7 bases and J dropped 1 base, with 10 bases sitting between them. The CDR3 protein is CASKEGTNTEAFF. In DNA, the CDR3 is TGTGCCAGCAAGGAGGGAACGAACACTGAAGCTTTCTTT. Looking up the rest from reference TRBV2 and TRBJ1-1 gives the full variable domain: EPEVTQTPSHQVTQMGQEVILRCVPISNHLYFYWYRQILGQKVEFLVSFYNNEISEKSEIFDDQFSVERPDGSNFTLKIRSTKLEDSAMYFCASKEGTNTEAFFGQGTRLTVV.

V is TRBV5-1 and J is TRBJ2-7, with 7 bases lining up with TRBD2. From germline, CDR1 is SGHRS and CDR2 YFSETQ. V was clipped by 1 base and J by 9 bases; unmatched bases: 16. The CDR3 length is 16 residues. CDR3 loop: CASSLSTTGGQDGQYF. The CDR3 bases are TGCGCCAGCAGCTTGAGCACGACGGGAGGTCAGGACGGGCAGTACTTC.

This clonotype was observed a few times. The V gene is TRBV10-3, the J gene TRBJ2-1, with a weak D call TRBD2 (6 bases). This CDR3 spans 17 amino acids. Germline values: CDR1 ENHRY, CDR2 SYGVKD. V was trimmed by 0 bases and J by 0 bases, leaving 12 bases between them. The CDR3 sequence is CAISESNGGSSYNEQFF. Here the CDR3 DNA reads TGTGCCATCAGTGAGTCGAACGGGGGAAGCTCCTACAATGAGCAGTTCTTC.